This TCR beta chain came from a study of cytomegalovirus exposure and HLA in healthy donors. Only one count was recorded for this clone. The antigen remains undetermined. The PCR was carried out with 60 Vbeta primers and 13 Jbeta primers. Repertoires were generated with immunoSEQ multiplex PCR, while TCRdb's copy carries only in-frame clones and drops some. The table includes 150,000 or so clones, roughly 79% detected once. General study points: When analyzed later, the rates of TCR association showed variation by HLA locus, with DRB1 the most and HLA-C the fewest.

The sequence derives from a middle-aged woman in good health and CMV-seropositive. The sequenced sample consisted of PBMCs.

The DNA of the CDR3 is TGTGCCAGCAGTTACTCGGGACTGCCGAACACCGGGGAGCTGTTTTTT. Protein sequence: CASSYSGLPNTGELFF. This chain uses TRBV6-5 with TRBJ2-2, with D perhaps TRBD2 (6 bases). The CDR3 is 16 residues long. The V gene's germline CDR1 is MNHEY and CDR2 SVGAGI. Trimming left V 0 bases short and J 0 bases short, with 8 bases between.